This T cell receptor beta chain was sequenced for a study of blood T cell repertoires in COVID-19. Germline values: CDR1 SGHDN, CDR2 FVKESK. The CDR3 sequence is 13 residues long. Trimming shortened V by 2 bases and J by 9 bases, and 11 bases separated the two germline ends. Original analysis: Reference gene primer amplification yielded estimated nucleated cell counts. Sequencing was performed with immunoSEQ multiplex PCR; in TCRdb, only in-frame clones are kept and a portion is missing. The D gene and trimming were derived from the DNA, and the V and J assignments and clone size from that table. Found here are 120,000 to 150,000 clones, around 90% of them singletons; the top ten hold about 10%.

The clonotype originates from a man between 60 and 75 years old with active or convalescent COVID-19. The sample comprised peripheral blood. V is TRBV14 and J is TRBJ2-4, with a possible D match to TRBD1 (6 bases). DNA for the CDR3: TGTGCCAGCAGCCAATGGGGGCAAGGCATTCAGTACTTC. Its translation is CASSQWGQGIQYF.